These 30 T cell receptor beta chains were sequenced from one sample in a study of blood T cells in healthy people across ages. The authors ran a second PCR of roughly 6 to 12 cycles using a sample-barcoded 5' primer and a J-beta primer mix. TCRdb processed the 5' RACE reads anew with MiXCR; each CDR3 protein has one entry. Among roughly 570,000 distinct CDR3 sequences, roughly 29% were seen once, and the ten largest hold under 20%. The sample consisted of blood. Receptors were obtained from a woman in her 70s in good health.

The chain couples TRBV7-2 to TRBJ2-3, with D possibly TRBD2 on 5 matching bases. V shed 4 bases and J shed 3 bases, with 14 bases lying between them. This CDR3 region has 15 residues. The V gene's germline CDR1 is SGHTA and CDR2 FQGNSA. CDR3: CASSSRRAYTDTQYF. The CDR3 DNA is TGTGCCAGCAGCTCCCGGCGGGCCTATACAGATACGCAGTATTTT.

Here the CDR3 DNA reads TGCAGTGCTAGCGGGGGCCAGGGGACCCAGTACTTC. Its protein product is CSASGGQGTQYF. The V and J genes are TRBV20-1 and TRBJ2-5; the D gene could be TRBD1 or TRBD2 (6 bases each). Trimming cost V 3 bases and J 7 bases, with 12 bases left between them. The CDR3 contains 12 residues. In germline, CDR1 is DFQATT, CDR2 SNEGSKA (reference sequence).

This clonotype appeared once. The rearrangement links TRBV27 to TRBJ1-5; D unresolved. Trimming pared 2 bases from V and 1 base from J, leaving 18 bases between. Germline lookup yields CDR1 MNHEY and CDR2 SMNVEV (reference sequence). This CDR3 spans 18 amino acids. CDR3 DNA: TGTGCCAGCAGTTTACGATCGAGTCCTGCTGGGAGCAATCAGCCCCAGCATTTT. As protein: CASSLRSSPAGSNQPQHF.

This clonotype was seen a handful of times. The DNA for the CDR3 is TGTGCCAGCAGCCCTACACAGGGAGGTCTGGGCAAAAACATTCAGTACTTC. Translation: CASSPTQGGLGKNIQYF. The V gene is TRBV3-1, the J gene TRBJ2-4; either TRBD1 or TRBD2 may fit D (6 bases each). V gave up 4 bases and J gave up 3 bases, with 19 bases separating them. CDR3 size: 17 residues. The germline gives CDR1 LGHDT, CDR2 YNNKEL (reference sequence).

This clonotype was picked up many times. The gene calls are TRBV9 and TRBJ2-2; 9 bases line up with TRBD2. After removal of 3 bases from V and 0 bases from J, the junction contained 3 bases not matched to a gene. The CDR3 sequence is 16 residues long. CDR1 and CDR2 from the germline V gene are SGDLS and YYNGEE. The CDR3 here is CASSDSGGANTGELFF. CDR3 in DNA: TGTGCCAGCAGCGATAGCGGGGGCGCGAACACCGGGGAGCTGTTTTTT.

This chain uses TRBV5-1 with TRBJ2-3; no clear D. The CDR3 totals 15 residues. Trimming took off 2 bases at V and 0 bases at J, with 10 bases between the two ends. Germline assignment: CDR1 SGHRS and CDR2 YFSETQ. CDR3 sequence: CASSFRAWSTDTQYF. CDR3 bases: TGCGCCAGCAGCTTTCGGGCATGGAGCACAGATACGCAGTATTTT.

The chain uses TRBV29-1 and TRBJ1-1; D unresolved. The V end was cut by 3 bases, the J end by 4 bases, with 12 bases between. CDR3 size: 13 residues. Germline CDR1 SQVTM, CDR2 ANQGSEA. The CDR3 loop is CSVELQTGTEAFF. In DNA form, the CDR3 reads TGCAGCGTTGAGTTGCAAACCGGCACTGAAGCTTTCTTT.

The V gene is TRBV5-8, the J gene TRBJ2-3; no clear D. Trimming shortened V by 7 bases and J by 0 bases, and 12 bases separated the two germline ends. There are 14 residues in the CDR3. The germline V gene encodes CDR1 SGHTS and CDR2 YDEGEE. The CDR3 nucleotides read TGTGCCAGCGGAGATTCCGGCAGCACAGATACGCAGTATTTT. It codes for CASGDSGSTDTQYF.

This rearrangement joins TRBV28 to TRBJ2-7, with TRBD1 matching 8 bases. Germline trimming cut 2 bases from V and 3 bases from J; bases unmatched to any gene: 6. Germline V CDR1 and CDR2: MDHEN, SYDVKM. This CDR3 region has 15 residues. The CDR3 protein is CASSLLTGAGYEQYF. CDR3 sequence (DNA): TGTGCCAGCAGTTTACTGACAGGGGCCGGCTACGAGCAGTACTTC. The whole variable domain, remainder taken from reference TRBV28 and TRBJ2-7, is DVKVTQSSRYLVKRTGEKVFLECVQDMDHENMFWYRQDPGLGLRLIYFSYDVKMKEKGDIPEGYSVSREKKERFSLILESASTNQTSMYLCASSLLTGAGYEQYFGPGTRLTVT.

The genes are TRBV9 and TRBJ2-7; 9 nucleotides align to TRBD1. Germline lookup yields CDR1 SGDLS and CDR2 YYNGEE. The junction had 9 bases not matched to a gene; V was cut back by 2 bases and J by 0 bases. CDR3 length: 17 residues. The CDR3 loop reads CASSVGDRAYSSYEQYF. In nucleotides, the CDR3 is TGTGCCAGCAGCGTGGGGGACAGGGCTTATTCCTCCTACGAGCAGTACTTC. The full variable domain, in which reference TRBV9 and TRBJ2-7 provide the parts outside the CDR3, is DSGVTQTPKHLITATGQRVTLRCSPRSGDLSVYWYQQSLDQGLQFLIQYYNGEERAKGNILERFSAQQFPDLHSELNLSSLELGDSALYFCASSVGDRAYSSYEQYFGPGTRLTVT.

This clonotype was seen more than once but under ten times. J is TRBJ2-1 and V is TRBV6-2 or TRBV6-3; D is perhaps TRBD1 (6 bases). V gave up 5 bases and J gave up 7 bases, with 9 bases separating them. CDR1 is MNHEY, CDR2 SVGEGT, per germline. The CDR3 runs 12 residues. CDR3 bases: TGTGCCAGCAGTGACCAGGGGAATGAGCAGTTCTTC. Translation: CASSDQGNEQFF.

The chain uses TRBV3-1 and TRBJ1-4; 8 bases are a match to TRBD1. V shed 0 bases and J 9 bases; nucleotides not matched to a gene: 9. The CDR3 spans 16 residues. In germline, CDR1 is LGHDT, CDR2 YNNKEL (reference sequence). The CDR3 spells CASSQESTGVYQKLFF. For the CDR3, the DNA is TGTGCCAGCAGCCAAGAATCGACAGGGGTTTACCAAAAACTGTTTTTT. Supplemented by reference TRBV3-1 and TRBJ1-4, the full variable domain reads DTAVSQTPKYLVTQMGNDKSIKCEQNLGHDTMYWYKQDSKKFLKIMFSYNNKELIINETVPNRFSPKSPDKAHLNLHINSLELGDSAVYFCASSQESTGVYQKLFFGSGTQLSVL.

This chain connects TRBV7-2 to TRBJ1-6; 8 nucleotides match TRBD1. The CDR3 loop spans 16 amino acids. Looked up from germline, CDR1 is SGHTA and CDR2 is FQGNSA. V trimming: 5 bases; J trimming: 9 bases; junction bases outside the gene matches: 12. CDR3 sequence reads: CASSLLPGGQVSPLHF. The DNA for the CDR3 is TGTGCCAGCAGCCTACTGCCGGGGGGACAGGTTTCACCCCTCCACTTT. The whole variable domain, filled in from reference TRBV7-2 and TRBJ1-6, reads GAGVSQSPSNKVTEKGKDVELRCDPISGHTALYWYRQSLGQGLEFLIYFQGNSAPDKSGLPSDRFSAERTGGSVSTLTIQRTQQEDSAVYLCASSLLPGGQVSPLHFGNGTRLTVT.

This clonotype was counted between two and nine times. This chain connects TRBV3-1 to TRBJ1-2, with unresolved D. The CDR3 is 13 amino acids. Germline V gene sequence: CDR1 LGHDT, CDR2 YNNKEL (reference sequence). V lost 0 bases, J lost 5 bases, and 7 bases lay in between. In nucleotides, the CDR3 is TGTGCCAGCAGCCAAGAGGGTTCTTATGGCTACACCTTC. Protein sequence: CASSQEGSYGYTF.

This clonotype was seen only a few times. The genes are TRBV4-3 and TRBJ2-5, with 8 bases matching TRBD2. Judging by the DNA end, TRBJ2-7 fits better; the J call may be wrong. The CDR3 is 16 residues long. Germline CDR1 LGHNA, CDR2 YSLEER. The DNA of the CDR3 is TGCGCCAGCAGCCAAGATGTCGGGACTAGATCCTACGAGCAGTACTTC. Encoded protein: CASSQDVGTRSYEQYF.

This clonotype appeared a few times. The CDR3 DNA reads TGTGCCAGCCATCCCGATTGGGTTGGCGCAGATACGCAGTATTTT. As protein: CASHPDWVGADTQYF. The chain is built from TRBV6-6 and TRBJ2-3; D remains unclear. CDR1 MNHNY and CDR2 SVGAGI come from the germline V gene (reference sequence). V lost 8 bases, J lost 4 bases, and 19 bases lay in between. CDR3 length: 15 residues.

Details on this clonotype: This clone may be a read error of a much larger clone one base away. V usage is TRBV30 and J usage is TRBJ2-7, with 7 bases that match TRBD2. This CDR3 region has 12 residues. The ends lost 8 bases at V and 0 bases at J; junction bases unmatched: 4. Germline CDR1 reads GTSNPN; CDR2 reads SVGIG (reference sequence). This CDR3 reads CASRTSSYEQYF. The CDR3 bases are TGTGCCAGCAGGACTAGCTCCTACGAGCAGTACTTC.

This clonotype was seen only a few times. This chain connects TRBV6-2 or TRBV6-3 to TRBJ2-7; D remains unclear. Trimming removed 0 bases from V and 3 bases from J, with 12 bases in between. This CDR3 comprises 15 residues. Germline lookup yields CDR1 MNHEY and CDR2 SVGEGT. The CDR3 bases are TGTGCCAGCAGTTACTCGACTGAGGCCAACTACGAGCAGTACTTC. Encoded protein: CASSYSTEANYEQYF.

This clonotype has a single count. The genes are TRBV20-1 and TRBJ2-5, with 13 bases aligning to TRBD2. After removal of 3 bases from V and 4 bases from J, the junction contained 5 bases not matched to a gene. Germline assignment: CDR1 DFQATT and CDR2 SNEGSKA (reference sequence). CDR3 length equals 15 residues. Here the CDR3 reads CSARFGLAGAETQYF. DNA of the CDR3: TGCAGTGCTAGGTTTGGACTAGCGGGGGCAGAGACCCAGTACTTC.

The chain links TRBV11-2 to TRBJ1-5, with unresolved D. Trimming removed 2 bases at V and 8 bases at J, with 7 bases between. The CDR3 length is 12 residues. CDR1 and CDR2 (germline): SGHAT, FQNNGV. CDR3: CASSLNGEPQHF. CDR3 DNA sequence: TGTGCCAGCAGCTTAAACGGTGAGCCCCAGCATTTT.

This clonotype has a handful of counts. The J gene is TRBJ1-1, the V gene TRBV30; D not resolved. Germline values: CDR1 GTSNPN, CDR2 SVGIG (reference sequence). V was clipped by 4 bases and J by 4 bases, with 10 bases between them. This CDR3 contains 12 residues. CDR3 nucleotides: TGTGCCTGGAATCGTCGGGGCACTGAAGCTTTCTTT. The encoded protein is CAWNRRGTEAFF.

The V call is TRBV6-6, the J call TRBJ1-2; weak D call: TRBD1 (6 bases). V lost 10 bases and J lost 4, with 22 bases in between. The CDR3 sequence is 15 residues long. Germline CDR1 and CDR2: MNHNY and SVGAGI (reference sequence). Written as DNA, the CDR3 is TGTGCCACGAGACGGGACACAAAAGGCCTCTATGGCTACACCTTC. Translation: CATRRDTKGLYGYTF.

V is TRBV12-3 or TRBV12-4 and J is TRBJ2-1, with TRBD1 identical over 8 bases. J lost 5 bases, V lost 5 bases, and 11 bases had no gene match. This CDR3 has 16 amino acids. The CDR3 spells CASSPGTGLMNNEQFF. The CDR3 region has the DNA TGTGCCAGCAGTCCGGGGACAGGACTAATGAACAATGAGCAGTTCTTC.

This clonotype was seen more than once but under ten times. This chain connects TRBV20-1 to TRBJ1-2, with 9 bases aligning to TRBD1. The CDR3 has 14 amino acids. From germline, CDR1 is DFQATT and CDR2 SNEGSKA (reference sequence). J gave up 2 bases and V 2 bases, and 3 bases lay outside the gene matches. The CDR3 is CSARTTGGNYGYTF. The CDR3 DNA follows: TGCAGTGCTAGAACAACAGGGGGCAACTATGGCTACACCTTC.

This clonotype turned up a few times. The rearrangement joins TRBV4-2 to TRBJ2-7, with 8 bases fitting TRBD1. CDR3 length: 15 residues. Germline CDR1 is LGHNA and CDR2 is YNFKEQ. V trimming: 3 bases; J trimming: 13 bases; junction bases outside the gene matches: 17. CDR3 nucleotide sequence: TGTGCCAGCAGCCAGGGGGACAGGCCACCCGAATCCGATTACTTC. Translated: CASSQGDRPPESDYF.

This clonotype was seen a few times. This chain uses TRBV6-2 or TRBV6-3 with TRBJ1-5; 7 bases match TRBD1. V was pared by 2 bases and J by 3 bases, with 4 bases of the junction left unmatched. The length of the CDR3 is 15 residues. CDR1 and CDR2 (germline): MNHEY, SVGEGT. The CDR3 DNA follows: TGTGCCAGCAGTTACGAGGGACAGAACAATCAGCCCCAGCATTTT. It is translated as CASSYEGQNNQPQHF.

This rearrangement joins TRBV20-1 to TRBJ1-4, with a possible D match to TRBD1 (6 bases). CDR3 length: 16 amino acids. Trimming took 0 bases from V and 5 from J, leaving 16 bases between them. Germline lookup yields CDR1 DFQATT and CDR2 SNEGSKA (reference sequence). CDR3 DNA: TGCAGTGCTAGAGATCTCGCTGGACAGCGGAATGAAAAACTGTTTTTT. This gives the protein CSARDLAGQRNEKLFF.

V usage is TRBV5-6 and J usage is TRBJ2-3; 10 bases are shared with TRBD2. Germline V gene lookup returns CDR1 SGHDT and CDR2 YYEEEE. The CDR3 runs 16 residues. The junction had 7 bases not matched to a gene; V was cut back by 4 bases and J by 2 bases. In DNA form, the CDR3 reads TGTGCCAGCAGCCGCAGGACTAGCGGCCACACAGATACGCAGTATTTT. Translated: CASSRRTSGHTDTQYF.

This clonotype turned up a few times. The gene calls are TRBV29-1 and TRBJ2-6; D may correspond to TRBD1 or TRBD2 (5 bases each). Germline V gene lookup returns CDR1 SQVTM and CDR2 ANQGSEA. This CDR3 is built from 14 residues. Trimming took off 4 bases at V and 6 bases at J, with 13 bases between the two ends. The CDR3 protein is CSVGGPPEANVLTF. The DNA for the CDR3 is TGCAGCGTTGGGGGACCTCCGGAGGCCAACGTCCTGACTTTC.

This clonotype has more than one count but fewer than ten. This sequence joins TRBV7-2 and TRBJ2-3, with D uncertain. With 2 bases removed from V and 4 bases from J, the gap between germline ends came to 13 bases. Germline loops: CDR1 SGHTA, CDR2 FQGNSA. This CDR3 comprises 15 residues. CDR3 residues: CASSLFVGSADTQYF. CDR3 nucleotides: TGTGCCAGCAGCTTATTCGTAGGAAGCGCAGATACGCAGTATTTT.